This T cell receptor (beta chain) was identified in a study of Graves' ophthalmopathy and Graves' hyperthyroidism. Notes on the study in general: Blood contained most expanded thyroid clonotypes exceeding 0.001 frequency.

For repertoire sequencing, the TCR beta CDR3 regions were amplified from RNA transcripts. An opening RT-PCR round employed HTBI primers and preceded a second-round multiplex PCR. TCRdb passed the multiplex PCR reads through MiXCR, listing each CDR3 protein once. The sample includes about 400,000 distinct CDR3 sequences, around 20% of them seen just once. Absence of ophthalmopathy within 18 months of follow-up defined stable hyperthyroidism. The diagnosis combined clinical symptoms, thyroxine, TRAb, thyroid ultrasound and orbital computed tomography scans. PBMCs had their origin in fresh peripheral blood (around 10 ml). This clonotype has a handful of counts. What it binds is not known. The V segment lost 10 bases and the J segment 1 base; nucleotides outside the gene matches: 7. CDR3 length: 14 amino acids. CDR1 is MDHEN and CDR2 is SYDVKM in the germline V gene.

The sequenced material came from peripheral blood. The chain recombines TRBV28 with TRBJ1-1, with 9 bases fitting TRBD1. This clonotype was obtained from a woman aged 18-29 years with stable Graves' hyperthyroidism. The CDR3 DNA reads TGTGCCATCCGGGACAGGGCCGGGAACACTGAAGCTTTCTTT. Translation gives CAIRDRAGNTEAFF.